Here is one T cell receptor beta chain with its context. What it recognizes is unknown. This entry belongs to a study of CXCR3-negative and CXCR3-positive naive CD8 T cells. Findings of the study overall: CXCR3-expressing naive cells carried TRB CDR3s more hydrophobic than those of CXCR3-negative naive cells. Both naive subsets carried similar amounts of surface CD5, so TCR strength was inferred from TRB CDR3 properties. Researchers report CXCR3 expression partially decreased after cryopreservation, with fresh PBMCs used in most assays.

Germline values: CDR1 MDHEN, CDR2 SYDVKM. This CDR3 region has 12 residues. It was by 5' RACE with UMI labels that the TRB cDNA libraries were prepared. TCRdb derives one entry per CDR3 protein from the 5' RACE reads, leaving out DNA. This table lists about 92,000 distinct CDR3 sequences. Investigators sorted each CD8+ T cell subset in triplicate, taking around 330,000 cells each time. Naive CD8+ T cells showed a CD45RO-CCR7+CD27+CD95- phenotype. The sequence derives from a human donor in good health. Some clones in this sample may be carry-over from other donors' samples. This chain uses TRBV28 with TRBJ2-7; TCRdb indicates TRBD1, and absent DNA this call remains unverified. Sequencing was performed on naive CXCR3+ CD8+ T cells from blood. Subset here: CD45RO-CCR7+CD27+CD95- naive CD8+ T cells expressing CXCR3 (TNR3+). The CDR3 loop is CASTGTRGEQYF. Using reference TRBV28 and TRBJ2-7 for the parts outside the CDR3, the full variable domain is DVKVTQSSRYLVKRTGEKVFLECVQDMDHENMFWYRQDPGLGLRLIYFSYDVKMKEKGDIPEGYSVSREKKERFSLILESASTNQTSMYLCASTGTRGEQYFGPGTRLTVT.